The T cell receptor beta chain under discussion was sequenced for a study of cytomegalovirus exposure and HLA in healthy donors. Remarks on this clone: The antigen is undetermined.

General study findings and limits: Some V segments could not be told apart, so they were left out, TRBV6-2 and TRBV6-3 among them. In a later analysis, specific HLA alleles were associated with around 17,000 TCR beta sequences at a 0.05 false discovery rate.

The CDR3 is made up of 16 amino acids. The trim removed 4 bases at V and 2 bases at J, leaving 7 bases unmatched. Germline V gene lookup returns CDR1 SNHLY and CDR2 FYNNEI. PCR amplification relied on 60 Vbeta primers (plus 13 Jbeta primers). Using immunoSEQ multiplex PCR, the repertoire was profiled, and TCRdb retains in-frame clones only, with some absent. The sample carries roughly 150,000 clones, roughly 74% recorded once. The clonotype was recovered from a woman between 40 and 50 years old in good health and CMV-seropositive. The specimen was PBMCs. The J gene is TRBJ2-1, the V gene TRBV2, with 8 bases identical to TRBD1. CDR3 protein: CASSGVQGVTYNEQFF. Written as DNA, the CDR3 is TGTGCCAGCAGTGGCGTACAGGGGGTCACCTACAATGAGCAGTTCTTC.